This T cell receptor beta chain was sequenced during a study of early T cells in non-severe SARS-CoV-2 infection. Individually, cDNA molecules had unique molecular identifiers attached to them. Each CDR3 protein gets one entry after TCRdb re-called the 5' RACE reads with MiXCR. The sample lists about 90,000 distinct CDR3 sequences, over 9.5% occurring once. This clonotype was seen many times. CDR3 size: 18 residues. V shed 6 bases and J 3 bases; nucleotides not matched to a gene: 13. This material consisted of whole blood, taken at baseline. The chain couples TRBV12-3 or TRBV12-4 to TRBJ2-3; TRBD2 matches 12 bases. This TCR came from an adult who was a healthcare worker with PCR-confirmed SARS-CoV-2 infection or an uninfected control (not recorded which). The CDR3 loop reads CASSLRIPGTSGTDTQYF. CDR3 sequence (DNA): TGTGCCAGCAGCCTCAGGATACCCGGGACTAGCGGGACAGATACGCAGTATTTT.